The clone carrying this T cell receptor beta chain showed up many times. TCRdb used MiXCR to reprocess the RACE reads, holding one entry per CDR3 protein. Counted here are roughly 200,000 distinct CDR3 sequences, about 22% occurring once; the ten biggest clones make up 2% to 3%. The CDR3 is made up of 14 amino acids. Trimming took 5 bases from V and 4 from J, leaving 15 bases between them. In germline, CDR1 is MNHEY, CDR2 SVGAGI. This sample stems from a study of human T cells and chemical hapten exposure. Regarding time point: patch test 3, about 24 weeks after DPC sensitization. Specified treatment: therapeutic diphenylcyclopropenone sensitization with weekly scalp DPC.

The clonotype comes from a woman aged 40 to 50 with alopecia areata. Some clones in this sample may be carry-over from other donors' samples. The sample here was whole blood, taken in connection with sensitization to the hapten diphenylcyclopropenone (DPC). The V and J genes are TRBV6-5 and TRBJ2-7, with D perhaps TRBD2 (6 bases). The CDR3, as DNA: TGTGCCAGCAGTACCGGGACGGGACTTTACGAGCAGTACTTC. Its translation is CASSTGTGLYEQYF.